Presented here are 4 T cell receptor beta chains from one specimen sequenced in a study of blood T cell repertoires in COVID-19. Generated by immunoSEQ multiplex PCR, the TCRdb table keeps only in-frame clones and is missing some. This table holds about 330,000 clones, 92% found once. The specimen sequenced was PBMCs or T cells enriched from blood (not recorded which). The receptors were gathered from a woman aged 25-40 years who had recovered from COVID-19.

For this clone: An end of the junction does not agree with germline; a read error may underlie this. V gene TRBV4-3 combines with J gene TRBJ1-1, with D possibly TRBD1 on 6 matching bases. Germline loops: CDR1 LGHNA, CDR2 YSLEER. The CDR3 totals 17 residues. The CDR3: CASRQDHHGQSNTEAFF. For the CDR3, the DNA is TGCGCCAGCAGACAAGACCATCACGGACAGTCGAACACTGAAGCTTTCTTT.

This clone showed up just a few times. This chain's CDR3 is CASSERGFYEQYF. The CDR3 bases are TGTGCCAGTAGTGAGCGGGGGTTCTACGAGCAGTACTTC. The V call is TRBV19, the J call TRBJ2-7; TRBD2 agrees at 8 bases. Germline assignment: CDR1 LNHDA and CDR2 SQIVND (reference sequence). The CDR3 runs to 13 residues. Losses at the gene ends were 5 bases for V and 3 bases for J; bases not matched to a gene: 3.

This clone was observed a handful of times. The V call is TRBV3-1 (or the pseudogene TRBV3-2), the J call TRBJ1-2, with TRBD1 identical over 7 bases. The CDR3 totals 14 residues. Germline V gene sequence: CDR1 LGHDT, CDR2 YNNKEL (reference sequence). The junction had 3 bases not matched to a gene; V was cut back by 1 base and J by 4 bases. The DNA for the CDR3 is TGTGCCAGCAGCCAAGGGCCAGGGGGCTATGGCTACACCTTC. This encodes CASSQGPGGYGYTF.

The chain has TRBV28 and TRBJ1-2; 7 bases line up with TRBD1. The CDR3 length is 13 residues. The V and J ends lost 1 base and 8 bases, in that order; junction bases with no gene match: 4. Germline lookup yields CDR1 MDHEN and CDR2 SYDVKM. The CDR3 loop reads CASSLSDRRGYTF. The CDR3 nucleotides are TGTGCCAGCAGTTTATCGGACAGGCGGGGCTACACCTTC.